This T cell receptor beta chain was sequenced during a study of identical twins. TCRdb called the 5' RACE reads again in MiXCR, with one record for every CDR3 protein. The table has about 470,000 distinct CDR3 sequences, less than 25% seen once. Study results and limitations: Excess low generation probability was seen in twin-shared out-of-frame alpha sequences. The authors noted that invariant MAIT and iNKT cells could partly confound zero-insertion analyses.

Trimming pared 5 bases from V and 6 bases from J, leaving 14 bases between. This CDR3 is 13 amino acids long. Germline values: CDR1 ENHRY, CDR2 SYGVKD. Concerning this clonotype itself: Its antigen is not known.

These data also featured in a second study, about T cells expressing NK-cell markers.

The sequencing sample was made of CD4+ T cells sorted from blood. The J gene is TRBJ2-7, the V gene TRBV10-3; a weak D match, TRBD2 (5 bases). This TCR came from a woman younger than 30 in good health. Here the CDR3 DNA reads TGTGCCATCAGTCAAGGCTTAGCGCGCGAGCAGTACTTC. As protein: CAISQGLAREQYF.